The T cell receptor (beta chain) under discussion was sequenced for a study of blood T cell repertoires in COVID-19. Recruitment covered under 25 US areas and drew participants whose ages spanned roughly 18 to 95 years. Cohort placement rested on clinical history that participants reported themselves. Unmatched junction bases numbered 11, after V lost 6 bases and J lost 4 bases. Germline CDR1 reads LNHDA; CDR2 reads SQIVND (reference sequence). The CDR3 sequence is 15 residues long. Produced via immunoSEQ multiplex PCR; TCRdb's table is partial and in-frame only. The sample carries 300,000 to 350,000 clones, approximately 84% recorded once.

V gene TRBV19 combines with J gene TRBJ1-2; the match to TRBD1 covers 7 bases. This TCR was recovered from a woman aged 25 to 45 who had recovered from COVID-19. Sequenced input: PBMCs or T cells enriched from blood (not recorded which). The chain's CDR3 is CASSIPGQLSYGYTF. CDR3 nucleotide sequence: TGTGCCAGTAGCATACCGGGACAGTTAAGCTATGGCTACACCTTC.